A single sample gave rise to the 13 T cell receptor beta chains below, sequenced in a study of cytomegalovirus exposure and HLA in healthy donors. Both 60 Vbeta primers and 13 Jbeta primers went into the PCR. This table comes from immunoSEQ multiplex PCR, and its TCRdb copy is limited to in-frame clones, with some not included. This sample has 150,000 to 200,000 clones, with about 77% found just once. Sequencing was performed on PBMCs. These receptors all come from a woman in her thirties or forties in good health and CMV-seropositive.

CDR3 sequence (DNA): TGTGCCAGCACCCCGGGACAGGGGGCGCGGATTCCCCACTTT. Amino acid sequence: CASTPGQGARIPHF. The chain links TRBV2 to TRBJ1-6, with TRBD1 matching over 12 bases. The V segment lost 7 bases and the J segment 18 bases; nucleotides outside the gene matches: 13. Germline-derived CDR1 and CDR2 are SNHLY and FYNNEI. The CDR3 has 14 residues.

This rearrangement joins TRBV7-8 to TRBJ2-7, with D tentatively TRBD2 (6 bases). The CDR3 length is 15 residues. The germline V gene has CDR1 SGHVS and CDR2 FQNEAQ. Trimming left V 0 bases short and J 4 bases short, with 13 bases between. The CDR3 is CASSLAGGAGYEQYF. CDR3 DNA: TGTGCCAGCAGCTTAGCAGGAGGGGCTGGATACGAGCAGTACTTC.

The chain recombines TRBV6-5 with TRBJ2-2, with D possibly matching TRBD2 (5 bases). This CDR3 contains 14 residues. The V end was cut by 4 bases, the J end by 6 bases, with 12 bases between. Germline-derived CDR1 and CDR2 are MNHEY and SVGAGI. CDR3 protein: CASSFSGEPGELFF. The CDR3 DNA follows: TGTGCCAGCAGTTTTTCCGGGGAGCCCGGGGAGCTGTTTTTT.

A word on this clone: Other nucleotide sequences in the sample specify the same CDR3. The rearrangement joins TRBV7-9 to TRBJ1-1, with D possibly matching TRBD1 (6 bases). Germline V lookup: CDR1 SEHNR, CDR2 FQNEAQ (reference sequence). Between the trimmed V and J ends, which lost 9 bases and 7 bases, there was a span of 18 bases. This CDR3 spans 13 amino acids. CDR3 DNA: TGTGCCAGTAGCCCCTACCCACAGGGTGAAGCTTTCTTT. Protein product: CASSPYPQGEAFF.

The chain employs TRBV7-2 and TRBJ2-2, with 7 bases identical to TRBD1. This CDR3 is 14 amino acids long. V gave up 8 bases and J gave up 4 bases; unmatched junction bases: 7. Germline V CDR1 and CDR2: SGHTA, FQGNSA. The CDR3 protein is CASATGVVTGELFF. CDR3 DNA sequence: TGTGCCAGCGCTACAGGGGTGGTCACCGGGGAGCTGTTTTTT.

J is TRBJ2-2 and V is TRBV7-6, with 9 bases identical to TRBD2. This CDR3 contains 16 residues. V was clipped by 3 bases and J by 4 bases; unmatched bases: 6. The germline CDR1 and CDR2 sequences are SGHVS and FNYEAQ. The CDR3 region is CASSFQASGITGELFF. In DNA, the CDR3 is TGTGCCAGCAGCTTTCAGGCTAGCGGGATCACCGGGGAGCTGTTTTTT. Based on the CDR3 plus reference TRBV7-6 and TRBJ2-2, the full variable domain is GAGVSQSPRYKVTKRGQDVALRCDPISGHVSLYWYRQALGQGPEFLTYFNYEAQQDKSGLPNDRFSAERPEGSISTLTIQRTEQRDSAMYRCASSFQASGITGELFFGEGSRLTVL.

The chain links TRBV7-2 to TRBJ2-5; the D is unclear. CDR3 size: 16 residues. Trimming took off 1 base at V and 5 bases at J, with 17 bases between the two ends. CDR1 and CDR2 (germline): SGHTA, FQGNSA. CDR3 protein: CASSLVLANIGETQYF. CDR3 in DNA: TGTGCCAGCAGCTTAGTTCTGGCTAACATCGGGGAGACCCAGTACTTC.

This clone was counted a few times. The chain joins TRBV19 to TRBJ2-3, with 7 nucleotides matching TRBD1. The V gene's germline CDR1 is LNHDA and CDR2 SQIVND (reference sequence). The J segment lost 4 bases and the V segment lost 4 bases, leaving 8 bases of the junction unmatched. CDR3 length: 15 residues. CDR3 region: CASSTQTGWADTQYF. DNA of the CDR3: TGTGCCAGTAGTACCCAGACAGGGTGGGCAGATACGCAGTATTTT.

The table lists this clone with a few counts. The CDR3 loop reads CASSPSSLEDEQYF. The CDR3 nucleotides read TGTGCCAGCAGCCCGTCTAGTCTTGAGGACGAGCAGTACTTC. The chain is built from TRBV7-9 and TRBJ2-7, with D hard to call. The V gene lost 5 bases and the J gene lost 5 bases, with 16 bases spanning the gap. The germline V gene has CDR1 SEHNR and CDR2 FQNEAQ (reference sequence). The CDR3 sequence is 14 residues long.

This clone was seen only once. The chain is built from TRBV27 and TRBJ2-3; 12 positions match TRBD2. Per the germline V gene, CDR1 is MNHEY and CDR2 is SMNVEV (reference sequence). The junction had 7 bases not matched to a gene; V was cut back by 5 bases and J by 4 bases. The CDR3 has 16 residues. The CDR3 loop reads CASSPGLAGLADTQYF. As DNA, the CDR3 is TGTGCCAGCAGTCCTGGACTAGCGGGACTCGCAGATACGCAGTATTTT.

V and J are TRBV7-2 and TRBJ2-1, with D possibly TRBD2 on 7 matching bases. The germline CDR1 and CDR2 sequences are SGHTA and FQGNSA. The CDR3 loop spans 16 amino acids. V dropped 0 bases and J dropped 2 bases, with 11 bases sitting between them. The CDR3 DNA reads TGTGCCAGCAGCTTAGCAGGAGGGGGGGCCTACAATGAGCAGTTCTTC. This encodes CASSLAGGGAYNEQFF.

V and J are TRBV30 and TRBJ2-5, with D possibly TRBD2 on 6 matching bases. V lost 2 bases and J 2 bases, leaving 12 bases between the germline ends. CDR1 is GTSNPN, CDR2 SVGIG, per germline (reference sequence). This CDR3 spans 14 amino acids. The CDR3 here is CAWSLGLRQETQYF. Here the CDR3 DNA reads TGTGCCTGGAGTCTGGGACTCCGACAAGAGACCCAGTACTTC.

The chain has TRBV19 and TRBJ2-7; 7 bases fit TRBD1. CDR1 and CDR2 (germline): LNHDA, SQIVND (reference sequence). The ends lost 1 base at V and 3 bases at J; junction bases unmatched: 6. This CDR3 has 15 amino acids. The CDR3 nucleotides are TGTGCCAGTAGTATAGGGGGACAGAGAGTCTACGAGCAGTACTTC. It specifies CASSIGGQRVYEQYF.